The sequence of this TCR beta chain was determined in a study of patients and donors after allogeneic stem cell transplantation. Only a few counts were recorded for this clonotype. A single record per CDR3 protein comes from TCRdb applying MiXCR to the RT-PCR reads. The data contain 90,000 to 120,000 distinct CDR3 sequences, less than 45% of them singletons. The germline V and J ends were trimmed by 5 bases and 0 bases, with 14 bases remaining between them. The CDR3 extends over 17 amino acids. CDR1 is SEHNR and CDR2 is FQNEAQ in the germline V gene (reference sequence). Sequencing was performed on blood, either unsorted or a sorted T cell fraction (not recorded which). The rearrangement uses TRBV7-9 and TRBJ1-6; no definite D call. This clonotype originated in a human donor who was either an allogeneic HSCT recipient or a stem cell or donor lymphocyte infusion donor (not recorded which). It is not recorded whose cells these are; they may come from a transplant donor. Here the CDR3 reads CASSRELSGSYNSPLHF. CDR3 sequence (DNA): TGTGCCAGCAGCCGGGAGCTATCAGGCTCCTATAATTCACCCCTCCACTTT.